A selection of T cell receptor beta chains follows, all from one sample in a study of cytomegalovirus exposure and HLA in healthy donors. Sequencing used immunoSEQ multiplex PCR; TCRdb keeps in-frame clones, though not all of them. The table shows around 250,000 clones, with 80% to 85% occurring only once. The specimen sequenced was PBMCs. These receptors came from a woman in her fifties or sixties in good health and CMV-seropositive. CDR3s include the opening cysteine and the closing phenylalanine or tryptophan. A D gene is named only where the DNA matches it firmly. Rows give clone size only sometimes, using once, few, many, or a class for an expanded clone.

V,D,size,J,CDR3
TRBV2,-,-,TRBJ1-4,CASSGGEYATNEKLFF
TRBV5-4,TRBD1,-,TRBJ1-4,CASSRDRRMATNEKLFF
TRBV5-1,TRBD1,once,TRBJ1-2,CASSRGAPGQGGYGYTF
TRBV6-5,-,-,TRBJ2-7,CASSGFDRQQYF
TRBV6-1,TRBD2,-,TRBJ2-5,CASTPSGTGETQYF
TRBV30,-,-,TRBJ2-2,CAWISRAAPGELFF
TRBV28,-,-,TRBJ1-2,CASSLPIRTRVEGYTF
TRBV10-3,-,-,TRBJ2-1,CAISDGRGEQFF
TRBV5-1,TRBD2,-,TRBJ2-5,CASSSQEREGPQETQYF
TRBV7-6,TRBD2,-,TRBJ2-7,CASSSGLAGAYEQYF
TRBV18,TRBD2,-,TRBJ2-1,CASSPTSGSNEQFF
TRBV11-2,-,-,TRBJ1-1,CASSQQGRGLGAFF
TRBV5-5,TRBD2,-,TRBJ2-1,CASSASGTSGSYEQFF
TRBV11-2,TRBD1,-,TRBJ2-7,CASSSTPGTGGYEQYF
TRBV27,-,-,TRBJ1-2,CASSSGQDYGYTF
TRBV5-1,-,-,TRBJ2-3,CASSLSGSSTDTQYF
TRBV11-2,-,few,TRBJ2-1,CASSPGDLGWDNYNEQFF
TRBV9,TRBD1,-,TRBJ1-2,CASSVDGTAIYGYTF
TRBV9,TRBD2,few,TRBJ2-3,CASSVSGRVDTQYF
TRBV4-1,-,-,TRBJ2-2,CASSQGRTVWGSGELFF
TRBV7-6,-,-,TRBJ2-2,CASSLEPGVNTGELFF
TRBV5-4,-,-,TRBJ1-1,CASSWEFKGGDTEAFF
TRBV5-1,TRBD2,-,TRBJ2-2,CASSLDRGGTGELFF
TRBV6-1,-,few,TRBJ2-5,CASSEQLQETQYF
TRBV7-8,TRBD2,-,TRBJ2-3,CASSPGVGTSGITDTQYF
TRBV10-2,-,few,TRBJ1-4,CASSDRLGALEKLFF
TRBV5-1,TRBD2,-,TRBJ2-3,CASSLSGLAVSTDTQYF
TRBV5-4,TRBD1,-,TRBJ2-7,CASSYGTGGSYEQYF
TRBV18,TRBD1,-,TRBJ2-1,CASSPLGQGRYNEQFF
TRBV19,TRBD2,-,TRBJ2-3,CASSMGLAAQGTDTQYF
TRBV30,-,-,TRBJ1-5,CAWSVKISQPQHF
TRBV25-1,TRBD1,-,TRBJ1-2,CASSEWTGDGYTF
TRBV15,-,-,TRBJ1-3,CATSREGQVSRNTIYF
TRBV18,TRBD1,-,TRBJ1-1,CASSGTAQGVNTEAFF
TRBV7-9,TRBD1,-,TRBJ1-1,CASRPRGQGADTEAFF
TRBV7-9,-,-,TRBJ2-1,CASSLQGLPYNEQFF
TRBV7-9,-,once,TRBJ1-2,CSSSFGEGAEGYTF
TRBV7-9,TRBD1,-,TRBJ1-1,CASSSFQGVRTEAFF
TRBV29-1,TRBD2,-,TRBJ2-1,CCGGSGYNEQFF
TRBV28,TRBD1,once,TRBJ2-7,CASTDLRTGPYEQYF
TRBV9,-,-,TRBJ2-1,CASSTLGDEQFF
TRBV27,-,once,TRBJ1-5,CASSLSMRQKTNQPQHF
TRBV7-9,-,-,TRBJ1-2,CASSPMQGRDGYTF